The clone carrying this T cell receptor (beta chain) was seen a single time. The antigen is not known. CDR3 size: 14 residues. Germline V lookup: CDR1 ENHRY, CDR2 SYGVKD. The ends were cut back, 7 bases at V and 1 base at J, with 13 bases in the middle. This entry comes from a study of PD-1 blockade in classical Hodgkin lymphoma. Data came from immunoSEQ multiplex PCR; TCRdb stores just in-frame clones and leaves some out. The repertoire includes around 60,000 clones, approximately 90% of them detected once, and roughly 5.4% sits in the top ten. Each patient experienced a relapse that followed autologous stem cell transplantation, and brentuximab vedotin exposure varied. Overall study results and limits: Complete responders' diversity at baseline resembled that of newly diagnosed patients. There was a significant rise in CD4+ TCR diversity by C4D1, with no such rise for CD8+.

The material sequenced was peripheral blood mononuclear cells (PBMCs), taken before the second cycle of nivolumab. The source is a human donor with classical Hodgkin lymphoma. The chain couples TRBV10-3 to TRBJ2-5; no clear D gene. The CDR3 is CAITLTASQETQYF. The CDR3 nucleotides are TGTGCCATCACTCTCACGGCCTCCCAAGAGACCCAGTACTTC.